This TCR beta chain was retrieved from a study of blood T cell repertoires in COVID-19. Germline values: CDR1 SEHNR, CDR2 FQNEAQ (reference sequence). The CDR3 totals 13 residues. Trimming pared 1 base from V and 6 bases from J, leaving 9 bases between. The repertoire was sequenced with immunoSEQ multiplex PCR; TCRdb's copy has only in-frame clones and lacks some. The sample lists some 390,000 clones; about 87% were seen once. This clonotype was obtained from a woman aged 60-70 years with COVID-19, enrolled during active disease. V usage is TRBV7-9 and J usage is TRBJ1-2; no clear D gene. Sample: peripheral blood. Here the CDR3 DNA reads TGTGCCAGCAGCTTAGGCGGGGTGGATGGCTACACCTTC. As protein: CASSLGGVDGYTF.